This T cell receptor (beta chain) was sequenced in a study of T cell responses to AZD1222 COVID-19 vaccine. Germline lookup yields CDR1 MNHEY and CDR2 SVGAGI. V was cut by 7 bases and J by 2 bases, with 11 bases left in between. The CDR3 consists of 13 residues. Repertoires were generated with immunoSEQ multiplex PCR, while TCRdb's copy carries only in-frame clones and drops some. Here the sample spans about 120,000 clones, around nine tenths being singletons. This chain links TRBV6-5 with TRBJ1-2; D gene uncertain. The TCR sequence derives from an adult in good health. Here the sequenced sample was peripheral blood, taken on day 0 of AZD1222 vaccination. CDR3 sequence (DNA): TGTGCCAGCACTCCCCCGGGAAACTATGGCTACACCTTC. It translates to CASTPPGNYGYTF.